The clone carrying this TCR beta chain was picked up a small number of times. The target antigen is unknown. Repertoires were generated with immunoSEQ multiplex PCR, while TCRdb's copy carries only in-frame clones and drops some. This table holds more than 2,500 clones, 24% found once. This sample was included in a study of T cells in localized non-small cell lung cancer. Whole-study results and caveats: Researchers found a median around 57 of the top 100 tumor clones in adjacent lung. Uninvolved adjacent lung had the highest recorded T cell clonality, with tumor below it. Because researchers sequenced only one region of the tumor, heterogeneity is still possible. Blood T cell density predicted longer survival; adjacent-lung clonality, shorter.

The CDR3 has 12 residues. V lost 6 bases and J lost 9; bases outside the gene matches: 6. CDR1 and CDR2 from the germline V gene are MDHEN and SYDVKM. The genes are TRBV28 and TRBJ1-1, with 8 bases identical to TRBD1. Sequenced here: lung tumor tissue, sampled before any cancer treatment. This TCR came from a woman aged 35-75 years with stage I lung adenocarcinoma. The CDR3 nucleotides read TGTGCCAGCAGCCGCCGACAGGGGCAAGCTTTCTTT. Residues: CASSRRQGQAFF. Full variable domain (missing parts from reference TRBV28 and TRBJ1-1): DVKVTQSSRYLVKRTGEKVFLECVQDMDHENMFWYRQDPGLGLRLIYFSYDVKMKEKGDIPEGYSVSREKKERFSLILESASTNQTSMYLCASSRRQGQAFFGQGTRLTVV.